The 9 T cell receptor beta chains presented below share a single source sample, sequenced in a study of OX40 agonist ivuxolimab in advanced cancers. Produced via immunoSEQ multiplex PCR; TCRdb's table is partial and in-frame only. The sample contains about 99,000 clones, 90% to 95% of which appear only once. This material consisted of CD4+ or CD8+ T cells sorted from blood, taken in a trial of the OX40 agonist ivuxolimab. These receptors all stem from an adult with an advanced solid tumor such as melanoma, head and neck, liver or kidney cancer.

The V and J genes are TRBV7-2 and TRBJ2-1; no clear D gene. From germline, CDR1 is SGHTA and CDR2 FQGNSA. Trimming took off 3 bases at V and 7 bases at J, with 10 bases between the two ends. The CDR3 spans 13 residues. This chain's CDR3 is CASSFGPVNEQFF. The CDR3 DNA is TGTGCCAGCAGCTTTGGTCCGGTTAATGAGCAGTTCTTC.

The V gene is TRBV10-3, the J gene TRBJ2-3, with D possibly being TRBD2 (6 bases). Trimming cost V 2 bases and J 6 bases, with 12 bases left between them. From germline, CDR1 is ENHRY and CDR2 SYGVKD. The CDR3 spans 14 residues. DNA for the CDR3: TGTGCCATCAGTGAGACCCAAGGGAGGGATACGCAGTATTTT. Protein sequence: CAISETQGRDTQYF.

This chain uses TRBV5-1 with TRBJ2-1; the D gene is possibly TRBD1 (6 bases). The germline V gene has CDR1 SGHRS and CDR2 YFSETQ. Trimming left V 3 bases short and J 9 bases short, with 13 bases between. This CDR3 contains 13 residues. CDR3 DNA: TGCGCCAGCAGCTCAGAACAGGGTACTGAGCAGTTCTTC. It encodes CASSSEQGTEQFF.

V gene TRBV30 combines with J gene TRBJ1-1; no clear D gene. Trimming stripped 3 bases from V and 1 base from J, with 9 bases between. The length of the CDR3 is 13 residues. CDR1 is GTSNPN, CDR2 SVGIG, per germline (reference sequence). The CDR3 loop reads CAWSPTANTEAFF. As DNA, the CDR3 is TGTGCCTGGAGCCCCACAGCGAACACTGAAGCTTTCTTT.

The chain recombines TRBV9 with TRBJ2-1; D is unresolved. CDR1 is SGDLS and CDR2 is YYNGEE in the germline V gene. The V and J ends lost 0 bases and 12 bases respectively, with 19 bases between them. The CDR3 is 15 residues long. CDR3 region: CASSVDSVTGSGQFF. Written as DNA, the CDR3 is TGTGCCAGCAGCGTAGACAGCGTAACGGGTAGTGGGCAGTTCTTC.

This CDR3 reads CASSSTGGQETQYF. The CDR3 DNA reads as TGTGCCAGCAGCTCGACGGGAGGCCAAGAGACCCAGTACTTC. This chain joins TRBV5-6 and TRBJ2-5, with TRBD2 matching over 7 bases. Germline lookup yields CDR1 SGHDT and CDR2 YYEEEE. The CDR3 is 14 amino acids. J gave up 1 base and V 3 bases, and 3 bases lay outside the gene matches.

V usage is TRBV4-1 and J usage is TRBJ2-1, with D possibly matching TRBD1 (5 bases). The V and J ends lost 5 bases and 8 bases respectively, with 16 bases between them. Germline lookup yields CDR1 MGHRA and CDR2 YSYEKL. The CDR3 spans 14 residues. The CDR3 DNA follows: TGCGCCAGCAGCGGGGCTCAGGAGCGCCATGAGCAGTTCTTC. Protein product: CASSGAQERHEQFF.

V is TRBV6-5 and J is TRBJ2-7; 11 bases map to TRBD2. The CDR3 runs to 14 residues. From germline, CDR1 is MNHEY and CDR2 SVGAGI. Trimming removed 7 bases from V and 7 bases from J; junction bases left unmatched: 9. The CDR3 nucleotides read TGTGCCAGCATTCTTACTAGCGGGAGTGGTGAGCAGTACTTC. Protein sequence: CASILTSGSGEQYF.

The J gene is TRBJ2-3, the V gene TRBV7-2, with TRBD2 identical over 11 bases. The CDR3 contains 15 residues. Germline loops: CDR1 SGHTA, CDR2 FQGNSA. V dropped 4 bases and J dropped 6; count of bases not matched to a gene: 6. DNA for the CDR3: TGTGCCAGCAGCTCCACTAGCGGGAGTTTCGATACGCAGTATTTT. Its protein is CASSSTSGSFDTQYF.